This T cell receptor beta chain came from a study (dated by TCRdb to 2015 to 2016). On this clonotype: This clone's antigen is unknown. Qualities for individual bases were not recorded, and no much larger clone is one base off.

Looking up the germline V gene (reference sequence) yields CDR1 SEHNR and CDR2 FQNEAQ. Unmatched junction bases come to 3, with V trimmed by 2 bases and J by 0 bases. Including cysteine and phenylalanine, the CDR3 has 18 amino acids. Of the read, only the CDR3 DNA is kept; its 54 bases are in frame from base 1. Library prep was done by RT-PCR. The listed sequencing device is Illumina MiSeq. TCRdb cleaned the public reads at Q25 with fastp, built clones with MiXCR and kept in-frame beta chains. Identical CDR3 protein sequences are pooled into one entry, listed with their most common genes and DNA. This sample holds more than 550,000 distinct CDR3 sequences; approximately 15% were observed only once. Roughly 3.9% of the sample is taken by the ten largest.

The specimen was memory CD4+ T cells from blood. The sequence was obtained from a female donor in good health, serving as a healthy control. Here the chain combines TRBV7-9 and TRBJ2-6, with 11 central nucleotides matching TRBD1. The CDR3 is CASSLSGTGGSGANVLTF. The nucleotides read TGTGCCAGCAGCTTATCCGGGACAGGGGGCTCTGGGGCCAACGTCCTGACTTTC.